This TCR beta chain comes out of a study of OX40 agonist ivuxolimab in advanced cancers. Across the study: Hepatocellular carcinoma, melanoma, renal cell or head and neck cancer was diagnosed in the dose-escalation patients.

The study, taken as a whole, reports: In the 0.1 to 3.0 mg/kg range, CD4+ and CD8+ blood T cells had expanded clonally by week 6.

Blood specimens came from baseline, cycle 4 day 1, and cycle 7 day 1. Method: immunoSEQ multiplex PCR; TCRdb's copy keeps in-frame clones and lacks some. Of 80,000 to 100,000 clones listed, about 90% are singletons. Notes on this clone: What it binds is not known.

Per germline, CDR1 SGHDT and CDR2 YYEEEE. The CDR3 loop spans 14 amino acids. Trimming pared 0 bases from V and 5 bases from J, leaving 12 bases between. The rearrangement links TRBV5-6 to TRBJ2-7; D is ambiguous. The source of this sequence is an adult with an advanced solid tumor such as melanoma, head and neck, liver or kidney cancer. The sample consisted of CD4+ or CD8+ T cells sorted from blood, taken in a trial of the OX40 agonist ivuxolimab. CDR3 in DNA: TGTGCCAGCAGCTTGGGGGGTTCCCTTGACGAGCAGTACTTC. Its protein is CASSLGGSLDEQYF.